This TCR beta chain was recorded in a study of cytomegalovirus exposure and HLA in healthy donors. Regarding the study as a whole: Three of the chains that were CMV-associated were confirmed in vitro to be specific for CMV antigens. Reports indicated that the classifier achieved high specificity and sensitivity in diagnosing cytomegalovirus status. TCR beta chains numbering roughly 150 were designated cytomegalovirus-associated.

Concerning this clone: Its antigen remains unknown.

After removal of 7 bases from V and 7 bases from J, the junction contained 11 bases not matched to a gene. This CDR3 has 14 residues. Germline V gene lookup returns CDR1 SGHAT and CDR2 FQNNGV. The method was immunoSEQ multiplex PCR; TCRdb's version includes in-frame clones alone and lacks a portion of them. The sample yields some 200,000 clones, 70% to 85% seen once. Input material: PBMCs. This TCR derives from a woman in her thirties in good health and CMV-seropositive. The chain couples TRBV11-2 to TRBJ1-2, with 8 bases lining up with TRBD1. CDR3 residues: CASTRPFTGGGYTF. DNA for the CDR3: TGTGCCAGCACCCGACCGTTCACAGGGGGTGGCTACACCTTC. The whole variable domain, filled in from reference TRBV11-2 and TRBJ1-2, reads EAGVAQSPRYKIIEKRQSVAFWCNPISGHATLYWYQQILGQGPKLLIQFQNNGVVDDSQLPKDRFSAERLKGVDSTLKIQPAKLEDSAVYLCASTRPFTGGGYTFGSGTRLTVV.